The sequence of this T cell receptor (beta chain) was determined in a study of T-cell reconstitution after alpha-beta-depleted transplantation in children. CDR3 length: 12 residues. With 5 bases removed from V and 5 bases from J, the gap between germline ends came to 8 bases. CDR1 SGHTA and CDR2 FQGNSA come from the germline V gene. In this sample, this clonotype turned up once. A much larger clone sits a single nucleotide away, making a read error possible. Unique molecular identifiers were incorporated into the prepared TCRbeta library. TCRdb fed the PCR reads into MiXCR, producing one record per CDR3 protein. The data show under 300,000 distinct CDR3 sequences, with around a tenth seen just once and less than 25% held by the top ten.

The chain recombines TRBV7-2 with TRBJ2-3; D unclear. This clonotype was obtained from a male patient between 2 and 9 years old who had a stem cell transplant for chronic granulomatous disease, so the T cells may come from the graft donor. Here the sequenced sample was peripheral blood, taken 180 days after TCRalphabeta/CD19-depleted stem cell transplant. Written as DNA, the CDR3 is TGTGCCAGCAGCCATGGAGTAGATACGCAGTATTTT. Translated, it gives CASSHGVDTQYF. Looking up the rest from reference TRBV7-2 and TRBJ2-3 gives the full variable domain: GAGVSQSPSNKVTEKGKDVELRCDPISGHTALYWYRQSLGQGLEFLIYFQGNSAPDKSGLPSDRFSAERTGGSVSTLTIQRTQQEDSAVYLCASSHGVDTQYFGPGTRLTVL.